Presented here are 24 T cell receptor beta chains from one specimen sequenced in a study of shared clonotypes between healthy human individuals. Repertoires were generated with immunoSEQ multiplex PCR, while TCRdb's copy carries only in-frame clones and drops some. The sample includes millions of clones, 95% seen only once; the top ten take under 0.15%. Specimen: naive CD4+ T cells sorted from blood. Subset of the sample: CD45RA+ positively selected. Receptors originate from a man aged 18 to 30 in good health.

The rearrangement joins TRBV5-5 to TRBJ1-2; possibly TRBD1 for D (6 bases). Trimming shortened V by 4 bases and J by 5 bases, and 18 bases separated the two germline ends. This CDR3 has 15 residues. Germline V gene sequence: CDR1 SGHKS, CDR2 YYEKEE (reference sequence). The CDR3 protein is CASSPQPGAYYGYTF. The CDR3 DNA reads TGTGCCAGCAGCCCACAACCGGGGGCCTATTATGGCTACACCTTC.

CDR3 sequence reads: CASSLARPLAFF. The CDR3 DNA reads as TGTGCCAGCAGCTTGGCGCGGCCCCTTGCTTTCTTT. The chain carries TRBV7-2 and TRBJ1-1; D gene unclear. Trimming removed 3 bases from V and 11 bases from J, with 13 bases in between. CDR3 size: 12 residues. Germline loops: CDR1 SGHTA, CDR2 FQGNSA.

This chain uses TRBV7-2 with TRBJ1-5; D might be TRBD1 (5 bases). Trimming left V 8 bases short and J 6 bases short, with 29 bases between. CDR3 length equals 18 residues. In germline, CDR1 is SGHTA, CDR2 FQGNSA. DNA for the CDR3: TGTGCCAGCTCTCTAGTTGGGGGGTCCACCTCTGGGGGTCAGCCCCAGCATTTT. Protein product: CASSLVGGSTSGGQPQHF.

The chain recombines TRBV6-5 with TRBJ2-5, with D uncertain. This CDR3 spans 15 amino acids. Germline loops: CDR1 MNHEY, CDR2 SVGAGI. V was shortened by 5 bases and J by 5 bases, with 18 bases between the two germline ends. CDR3 loop: CASSRHRSVGETQYF. CDR3 coding DNA: TGTGCCAGCAGTCGCCATCGGTCTGTGGGCGAGACCCAGTACTTC.

V is TRBV5-1 and J is TRBJ1-6, with TRBD1 matching 9 bases. This CDR3 is 14 amino acids long. Germline loops: CDR1 SGHRS, CDR2 YFSETQ. The CDR3 nucleotides read TGCGGAAAACGACAGGGGGGGACGTATTCACCCCTCCACTTT. Protein: CGKRQGGTYSPLHF.

The V and J genes are TRBV6-6 and TRBJ1-1; 10 bases agree with TRBD1. The CDR3 runs to 16 residues. With 2 bases clipped from V and 4 bases from J, the junction kept 7 bases outside the gene matches. Germline V CDR1 and CDR2: MNHNY, SVGAGI (reference sequence). Here the CDR3 reads CASSYAPGQGPTEAFF. The CDR3 nucleotides read TGTGCCAGCAGTTACGCACCGGGACAGGGGCCCACTGAAGCTTTCTTT.

The V gene is TRBV7-9, the J gene TRBJ2-1; D unresolved. V gave up 6 bases and J gave up 8 bases, with 14 bases separating them. In germline, CDR1 is SEHNR, CDR2 FQNEAQ (reference sequence). This CDR3 contains 13 residues. The CDR3 nucleotides read TGTGCCAGCAGATCCGACCCGGCCCATGAGCAGTTCTTC. Amino acid sequence: CASRSDPAHEQFF.

The chain employs TRBV6-6 and TRBJ2-3; possibly TRBD2 for D (6 bases). This CDR3 is 14 amino acids long. The germline V gene has CDR1 MNHNY and CDR2 SVGAGI (reference sequence). The germline V and J ends were trimmed by 7 bases and 0 bases, with 11 bases remaining between them. CDR3 amino acids: CASIADSSTDTQYF. The CDR3 nucleotides are TGTGCCAGCATAGCGGATTCAAGCACAGATACGCAGTATTTT.

The rearrangement uses TRBV7-9 and TRBJ2-1; unclear D gene. The germline gives CDR1 SEHNR, CDR2 FQNEAQ (reference sequence). The CDR3 runs to 12 residues. Between the trimmed V and J ends, which lost 1 base and 5 bases, there was a span of 3 bases. The DNA of the CDR3 is TGTGCCAGCAGCTTAGGGAACAATGAGCAGTTCTTC. Protein: CASSLGNNEQFF.

The chain uses TRBV4-1 and TRBJ2-7; 9 bases are a match to TRBD2. The junction had 4 bases not matched to a gene; V was cut back by 10 bases and J by 3 bases. The CDR3 extends over 12 amino acids. The germline CDR1 and CDR2 sequences are MGHRA and YSYEKL. The CDR3 is CAITSGRYEQYF. The CDR3 DNA reads TGCGCCATAACTAGCGGGCGCTACGAGCAGTACTTC.

This clone was recorded at least ten times. The chain employs TRBV2 and TRBJ2-2, with D perhaps assigned TRBD1 or TRBD2 (5 bases each). The CDR3 sequence is 17 residues long. Germline CDR1 reads SNHLY; CDR2 reads FYNNEI. V dropped 2 bases and J dropped 4 bases, with 17 bases sitting between them. DNA for the CDR3: TGTGCCAGCAGTGAATTCGTGTGGGGGACGGGCACCGGGGAGCTGTTTTTT. Its translation: CASSEFVWGTGTGELFF.

This sequence joins TRBV14 and TRBJ2-2; 14 nucleotides match TRBD2. Germline CDR1 and CDR2: SGHDN and FVKESK. With V trimmed by 1 base and J by 3 bases, 7 bases remained unmatched. The CDR3 is made up of 19 amino acids. The DNA for the CDR3 is TGTGCCAGCAGCCAAGGACTAGCGGGAGGGCCATATCACACCGGGGAGCTGTTTTTT. Protein sequence: CASSQGLAGGPYHTGELFF.

The chain recombines TRBV6-5 with TRBJ1-1; TRBD1 agrees at 10 bases. This CDR3 comprises 13 residues. V lost 6 bases, J lost 4 bases, and 2 bases stayed unmatched. CDR1 and CDR2 (germline): MNHEY, SVGAGI. DNA for the CDR3: TGTGCCAGCAGGGGGACAGGGGCCACTGAAGCTTTCTTT. Protein: CASRGTGATEAFF.

To note about this clone: This specimen includes other DNA sequences encoding the same CDR3. This rearrangement joins TRBV7-2 to TRBJ1-5; tentative D call: TRBD1 (5 bases). V lost 5 bases and J 2 bases, leaving 10 bases between the germline ends. Looked up from germline, CDR1 is SGHTA and CDR2 is FQGNSA. The CDR3 runs to 14 residues. The CDR3 spells CASSLDSGNQPQHF. CDR3 nucleotides: TGTGCCAGCAGCCTAGACAGCGGCAATCAGCCCCAGCATTTT.

This chain joins TRBV5-6 and TRBJ2-7; D is possibly TRBD1 or TRBD2 (5 bases each). V dropped 4 bases and J dropped 4 bases, with 15 bases sitting between them. Germline V gene data show CDR1 as SGHDT and CDR2 as YYEEEE. The CDR3 spans 14 residues. CDR3 nucleotides: TGTGCCAGCAGCATGGAACCGGGACCTTACGAGCAGTACTTC. The encoded protein is CASSMEPGPYEQYF. Using reference TRBV5-6 and TRBJ2-7 for the parts outside the CDR3, the full variable domain is DAGVTQSPTHLIKTRGQQVTLRCSPKSGHDTVSWYQQALGQGPQFIFQYYEEEERQRGNFPDRFSGHQFPNYSSELNVNALLLGDSALYLCASSMEPGPYEQYFGPGTRLTVT.

V and J are TRBV5-1 and TRBJ2-7; weak D call: TRBD1 (6 bases). V dropped 1 base and J dropped 1 base, with 12 bases sitting between them. The CDR3 has 15 amino acids. Germline-derived CDR1 and CDR2 are SGHRS and YFSETQ. CDR3 protein: CASSLMQGRSYEQYF. As DNA, the CDR3 is TGCGCCAGCAGCTTGATGCAGGGGCGTTCCTACGAGCAGTACTTC.

This chain uses TRBV5-1 with TRBJ1-1; perhaps TRBD1 as D (6 bases). The germline V gene has CDR1 SGHRS and CDR2 YFSETQ. The CDR3 covers 13 residues. The V and J ends lost 4 bases and 5 bases respectively, with 12 bases between them. The CDR3 protein is CASSQQGATEAFF. The DNA for the CDR3 is TGCGCCAGCAGCCAACAGGGAGCGACTGAAGCTTTCTTT.

The rearrangement links TRBV7-8 to TRBJ1-5; possibly TRBD1 for D (5 bases). CDR3 size: 13 residues. Germline CDR1 SGHVS, CDR2 FQNEAQ. Trimming removed 2 bases at V and 16 bases at J, with 18 bases between. CDR3 nucleotide sequence: TGTGCCAGCAGCTTATGGGACCTCCTGGTGTTCCATTTT. Translating gives CASSLWDLLVFHF.

This clone has a single count. Distinct nucleotide sequences in the sample also encode this CDR3. The chain joins TRBV7-9 to TRBJ2-7, with 9 bases aligning to TRBD1. In germline, CDR1 is SEHNR, CDR2 FQNEAQ (reference sequence). The CDR3 has 14 amino acids. With V trimmed by 4 bases and J by 4 bases, 5 bases remained unmatched. CDR3 nucleotide sequence: TGTGCCAGCAGCTCCGGGACAGGGCGGTACGAGCAGTACTTC. This encodes CASSSGTGRYEQYF.

The chain joins TRBV5-6 to TRBJ1-2; D might be TRBD1 (5 bases). Germline-derived CDR1 and CDR2 are SGHDT and YYEEEE. Trimming stripped 1 base from V and 0 bases from J, with 10 bases between. The length of the CDR3 is 15 residues. As DNA, the CDR3 is TGTGCCAGCAGCTTGTTGGGGGTTTCTAACTATGGCTACACCTTC. Protein product: CASSLLGVSNYGYTF.

The V gene is TRBV2, the J gene TRBJ2-2; D unclear. From germline, CDR1 is SNHLY and CDR2 FYNNEI. CDR3 length: 14 residues. V lost 5 bases and J lost 6, with 13 bases in between. The CDR3 reads CASSPGVWSGELFF. Here the CDR3 DNA reads TGTGCCAGCAGTCCCGGAGTGTGGTCCGGGGAGCTGTTTTTT.

The chain carries TRBV6-5 and TRBJ1-2; 7 nucleotides align to TRBD1. V dropped 5 bases and J dropped 2; count of bases not matched to a gene: 2. The germline V gene has CDR1 MNHEY and CDR2 SVGAGI. The CDR3 has 13 amino acids. The CDR3 reads CASSLTGNYGYTF. CDR3 DNA sequence: TGTGCCAGCAGTCTGACAGGGAACTATGGCTACACCTTC.

This chain uses TRBV19 with TRBJ2-7; D possibly corresponds to TRBD1 (6 bases). The germline V gene encodes CDR1 LNHDA and CDR2 SQIVND (reference sequence). The V gene lost 5 bases and the J gene lost 1 base, with 15 bases spanning the gap. The CDR3 consists of 15 residues. CDR3 sequence reads: CASSAHRDTSYEQYF. CDR3 in DNA: TGTGCCAGTAGTGCGCACAGGGACACTTCCTACGAGCAGTACTTC.

The chain joins TRBV6-1 to TRBJ2-7; possible D gene TRBD2, 5 bases. The CDR3 sequence is 14 residues long. The V and J ends lost 2 bases and 1 base respectively, with 9 bases between them. Germline V gives CDR1 MNHNS, CDR2 SASEGT. This chain's CDR3 is CASSEFRESYEQYF. As DNA, the CDR3 is TGTGCCAGCAGTGAATTTCGGGAATCCTACGAGCAGTACTTC.